This T cell receptor beta chain is from a study of T cell responses to AZD1222 COVID-19 vaccine. Study summary: Second-dose groups at about 4 or about 12 weeks were pooled. Study findings and constraints: Vaccine-associated CD4 TCRs ranged over spike, dominating at 160-218 and 743-854. Unmutated variant regions are reportedly the target of nearly half of TCRs that are spike-specific. Two AZD1222 doses significantly raised spike-specific TCR breadth and depth over controls.

Remarks on this clone: Its cognate antigen is unknown.

TCRdb's table, derived via immunoSEQ multiplex PCR, lists solely in-frame clones and lacks some. Of 150,000 to 180,000 clones in the sample, under 95% were seen once. This CDR3 comprises 14 residues. The V gene end was trimmed by 3 bases and the J gene end by 4 bases; junction bases not matched to a gene: 3. Per the germline V gene, CDR1 is MNHEY and CDR2 is SMNVEV (reference sequence). This chain uses TRBV27 with TRBJ1-2, with TRBD1 matching over 9 bases. The sequences come from peripheral blood, collected on day 0 of AZD1222 vaccination. The source of this sequence is an adult in good health. CDR3 loop: CASSFTGGGYGYTF. For the CDR3, the DNA is TGTGCCAGCAGTTTTACAGGGGGCGGCTATGGCTACACCTTC.